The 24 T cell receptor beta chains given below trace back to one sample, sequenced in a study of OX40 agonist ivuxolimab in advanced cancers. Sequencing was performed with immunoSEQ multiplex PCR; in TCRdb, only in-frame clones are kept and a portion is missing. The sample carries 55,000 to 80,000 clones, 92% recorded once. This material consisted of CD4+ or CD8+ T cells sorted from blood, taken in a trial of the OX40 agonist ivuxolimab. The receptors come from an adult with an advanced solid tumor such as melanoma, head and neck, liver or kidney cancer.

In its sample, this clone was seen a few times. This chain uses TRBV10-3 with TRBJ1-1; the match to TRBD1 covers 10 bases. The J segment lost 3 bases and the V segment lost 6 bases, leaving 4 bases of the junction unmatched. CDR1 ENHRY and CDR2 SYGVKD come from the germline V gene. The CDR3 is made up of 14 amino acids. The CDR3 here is CAIRTGTGDTEAFF. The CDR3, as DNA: TGTGCCATCAGGACCGGGACAGGGGACACTGAAGCTTTCTTT.

Here the CDR3 DNA reads TGTGCCAGCAGCGTGGGGACACTGGGTGAGGCTTTCTTT. It is translated as CASSVGTLGEAFF. This sequence joins TRBV9 and TRBJ1-1; a possible D gene is TRBD1 (6 bases). This CDR3 comprises 13 residues. Germline CDR1 reads SGDLS; CDR2 reads YYNGEE. V was pared by 2 bases and J by 11 bases, with 16 bases between.

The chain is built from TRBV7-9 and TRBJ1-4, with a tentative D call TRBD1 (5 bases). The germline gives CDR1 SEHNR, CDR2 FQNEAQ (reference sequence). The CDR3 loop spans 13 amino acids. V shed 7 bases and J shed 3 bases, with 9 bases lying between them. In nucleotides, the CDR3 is TGTGCCAGCAACCGGGGCCCTAATGAAAAACTGTTTTTT. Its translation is CASNRGPNEKLFF.

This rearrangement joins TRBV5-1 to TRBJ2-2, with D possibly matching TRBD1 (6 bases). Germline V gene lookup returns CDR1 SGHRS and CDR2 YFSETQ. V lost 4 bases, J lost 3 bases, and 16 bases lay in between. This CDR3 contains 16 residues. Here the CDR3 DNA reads TGCGCCAGCAGCGGCCTCGACCGGACAGACACCGGGGAGCTGTTTTTT. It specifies CASSGLDRTDTGELFF.

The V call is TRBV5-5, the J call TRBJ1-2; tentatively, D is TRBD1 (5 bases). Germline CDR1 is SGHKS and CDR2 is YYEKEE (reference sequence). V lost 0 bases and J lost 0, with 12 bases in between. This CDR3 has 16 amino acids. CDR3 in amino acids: CASSLGWGTPNYGYTF. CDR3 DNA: TGTGCCAGCAGCTTGGGGTGGGGGACGCCTAACTATGGCTACACCTTC.

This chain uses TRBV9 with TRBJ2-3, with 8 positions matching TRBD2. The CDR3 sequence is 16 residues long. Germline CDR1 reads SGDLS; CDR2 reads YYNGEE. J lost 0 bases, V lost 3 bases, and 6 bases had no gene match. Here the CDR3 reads CASSALAAISTDTQYF. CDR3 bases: TGTGCCAGCAGCGCACTAGCGGCGATTAGCACAGATACGCAGTATTTT.

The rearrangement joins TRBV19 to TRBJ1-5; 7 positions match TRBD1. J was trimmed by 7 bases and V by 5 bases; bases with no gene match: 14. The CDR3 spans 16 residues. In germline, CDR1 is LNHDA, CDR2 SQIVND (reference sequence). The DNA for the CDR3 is TGTGCCAGTAGTGCATGGGACAGCCACTCGGGGCAGCCCCAGCATTTT. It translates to CASSAWDSHSGQPQHF.

The CDR3 region has the DNA TGCGCCAGCAGGAGTCCGGTATATGGCTACACCTTC. Translating gives CASRSPVYGYTF. The chain employs TRBV5-1 and TRBJ1-2; D unresolved. V lost 5 bases and J lost 5, with 10 bases in between. This CDR3 has 12 residues. CDR1 and CDR2 (germline): SGHRS, YFSETQ.

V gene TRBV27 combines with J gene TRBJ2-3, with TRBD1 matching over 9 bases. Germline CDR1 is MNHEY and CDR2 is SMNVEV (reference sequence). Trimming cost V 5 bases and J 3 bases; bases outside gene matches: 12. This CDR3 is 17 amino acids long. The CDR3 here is CASSPSTGGKYTDTQYF. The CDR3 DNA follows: TGTGCCAGCAGTCCCTCTACAGGGGGCAAGTATACAGATACGCAGTATTTT.

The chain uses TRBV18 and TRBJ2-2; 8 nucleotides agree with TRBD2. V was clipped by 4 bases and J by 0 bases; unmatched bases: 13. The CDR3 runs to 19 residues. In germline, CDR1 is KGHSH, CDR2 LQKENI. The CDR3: CASSRIAGSQSANTGELFF. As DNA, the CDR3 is TGTGCCAGCTCACGGATAGCGGGGTCCCAGTCAGCGAACACCGGGGAGCTGTTTTTT. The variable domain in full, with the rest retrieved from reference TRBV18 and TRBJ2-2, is NAGVMQNPRHLVRRRGQEARLRCSPMKGHSHVYWYRQLPEEGLKFMVYLQKENIIDESGMPKERFSAEFPKEGPSILRIQQVVRGDSAAYFCASSRIAGSQSANTGELFFGEGSRLTVL.

The DNA for the CDR3 is TGTGCCAGTGGGTGGGCAGGGCCTCCCTCCTACGAGCAGTACTTC. Translating it yields CASGWAGPPSYEQYF. The chain combines TRBV28 with TRBJ2-7; D may be TRBD1 (5 bases). Trimming pared 9 bases from V and 0 bases from J, leaving 18 bases between. This CDR3 is 15 amino acids long. Germline CDR1 and CDR2: MDHEN and SYDVKM.

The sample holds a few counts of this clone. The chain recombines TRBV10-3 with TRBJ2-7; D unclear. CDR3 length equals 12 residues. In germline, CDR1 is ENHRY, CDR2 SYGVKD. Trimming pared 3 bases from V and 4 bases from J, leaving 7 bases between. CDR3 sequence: CAISDTGYEQYF. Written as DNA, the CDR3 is TGTGCCATCAGTGATACCGGGTACGAGCAGTACTTC.

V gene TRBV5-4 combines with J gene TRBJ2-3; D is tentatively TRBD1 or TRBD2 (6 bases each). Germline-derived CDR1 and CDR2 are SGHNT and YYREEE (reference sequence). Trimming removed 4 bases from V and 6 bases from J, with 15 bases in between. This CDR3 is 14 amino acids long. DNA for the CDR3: TGTGCCAGCAGCCGTCCGGGGGCAGGGGATACGCAGTATTTT. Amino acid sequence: CASSRPGAGDTQYF.

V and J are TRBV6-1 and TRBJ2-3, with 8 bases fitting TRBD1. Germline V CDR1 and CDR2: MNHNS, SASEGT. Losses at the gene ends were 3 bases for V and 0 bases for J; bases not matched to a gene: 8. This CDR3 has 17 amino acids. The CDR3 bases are TGTGCCAGCAGTGACAGAGGACAGGGCACCAGCACAGATACGCAGTATTTT. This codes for CASSDRGQGTSTDTQYF.

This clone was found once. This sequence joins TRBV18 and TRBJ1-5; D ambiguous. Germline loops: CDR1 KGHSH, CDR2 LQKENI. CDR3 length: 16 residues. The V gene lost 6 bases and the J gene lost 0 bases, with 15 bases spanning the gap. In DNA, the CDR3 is TGTGCCAGCTCGACGACCGGGAGGGATAGCAATCAGCCCCAGCATTTT. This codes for CASSTTGRDSNQPQHF. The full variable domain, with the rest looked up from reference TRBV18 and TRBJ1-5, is NAGVMQNPRHLVRRRGQEARLRCSPMKGHSHVYWYRQLPEEGLKFMVYLQKENIIDESGMPKERFSAEFPKEGPSILRIQQVVRGDSAAYFCASSTTGRDSNQPQHFGDGTRLSIL.

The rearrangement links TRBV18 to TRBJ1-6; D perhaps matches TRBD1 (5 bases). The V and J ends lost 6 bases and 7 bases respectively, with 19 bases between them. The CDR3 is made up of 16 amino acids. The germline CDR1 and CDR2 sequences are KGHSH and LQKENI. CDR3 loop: CASSPTVGGSNSPLHF. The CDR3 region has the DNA TGTGCCAGCTCGCCTACCGTGGGGGGATCGAATTCACCCCTCCACTTT.

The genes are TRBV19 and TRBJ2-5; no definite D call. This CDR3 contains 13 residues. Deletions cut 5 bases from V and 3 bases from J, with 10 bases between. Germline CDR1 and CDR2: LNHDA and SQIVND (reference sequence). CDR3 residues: CASSGAQKETQYF. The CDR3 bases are TGTGCCAGTAGTGGAGCTCAGAAAGAGACCCAGTACTTC.

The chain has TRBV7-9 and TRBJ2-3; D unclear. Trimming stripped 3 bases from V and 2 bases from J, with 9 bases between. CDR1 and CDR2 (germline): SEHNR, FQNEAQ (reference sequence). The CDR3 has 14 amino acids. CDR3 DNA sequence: TGTGCCAGCAGCTTGGAGTCGACCACAGATACGCAGTATTTT. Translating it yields CASSLESTTDTQYF.

CDR3 DNA: TGTGCCAGCAGTCCCGGTGAAAAACTGTTTTTT. This codes for CASSPGEKLFF. V and J are TRBV6-5 and TRBJ1-4; D gene ambiguous. The CDR3 is 11 residues long. From germline, CDR1 is MNHEY and CDR2 SVGAGI. The V and J ends lost 5 bases and 7 bases respectively, with 5 bases between them.

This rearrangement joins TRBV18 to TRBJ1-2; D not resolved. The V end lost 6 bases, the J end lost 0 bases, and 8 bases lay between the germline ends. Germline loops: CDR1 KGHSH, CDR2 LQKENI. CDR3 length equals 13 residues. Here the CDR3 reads CASSPPANYGYTF. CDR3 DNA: TGTGCCAGCTCTCCGCCCGCTAACTATGGCTACACCTTC.

CDR3 nucleotide sequence: TGTGCCAGCAGTCCCAGGGTGGCGGACTACGAGCAGTACTTC. It yields the protein CASSPRVADYEQYF. This chain connects TRBV6-5 to TRBJ2-7, with a weak D call TRBD1 (5 bases). The germline V gene encodes CDR1 MNHEY and CDR2 SVGAGI. The CDR3 runs to 14 residues. With 5 bases removed from V and 3 bases from J, the gap between germline ends came to 14 bases.

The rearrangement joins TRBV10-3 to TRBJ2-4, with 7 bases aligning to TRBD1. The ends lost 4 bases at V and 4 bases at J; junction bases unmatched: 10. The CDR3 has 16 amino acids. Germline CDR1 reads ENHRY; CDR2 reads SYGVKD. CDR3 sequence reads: CAISGGTEGLKNIQYF. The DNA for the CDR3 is TGTGCCATCAGTGGGGGGACAGAAGGCTTGAAAAACATTCAGTACTTC.

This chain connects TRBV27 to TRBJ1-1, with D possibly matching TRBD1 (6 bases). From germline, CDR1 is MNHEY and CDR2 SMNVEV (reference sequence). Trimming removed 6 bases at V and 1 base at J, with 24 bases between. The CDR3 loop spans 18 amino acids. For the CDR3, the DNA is TGTGCCAGCAGACCGTTATCTATAGGGGGGAGGAGGAACACTGAAGCTTTCTTT. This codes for CASRPLSIGGRRNTEAFF.

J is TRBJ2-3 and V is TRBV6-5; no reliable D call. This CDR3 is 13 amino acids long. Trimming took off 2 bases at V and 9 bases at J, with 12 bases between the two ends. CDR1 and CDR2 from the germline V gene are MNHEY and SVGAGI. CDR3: CASSYPGRPTQYF. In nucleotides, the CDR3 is TGTGCCAGCAGTTACCCCGGACGGCCCACGCAGTATTTT.